Following are 4 T cell receptor beta chains from one sample sequenced in a study of early T cells in non-severe SARS-CoV-2 infection. MiXCR, run by TCRdb on the 5' RACE reads, gives a single entry per CDR3 protein. The table has about 100,000 distinct CDR3 sequences, over 10% seen once. The sequenced material came from whole blood. Receptor source: an adult who was a healthcare worker with PCR-confirmed SARS-CoV-2 infection or an uninfected control (not recorded which).

This clonotype was observed at least ten times. The gene calls are TRBV28 and TRBJ2-5; no clear D gene. Germline lookup yields CDR1 MDHEN and CDR2 SYDVKM. Trimming took off 5 bases at V and 7 bases at J, with 20 bases between the two ends. There are 15 residues in the CDR3. The CDR3 DNA reads TGTGCCAGCAGTCGAATCTCGATTGGCGCTGGGACCCAGTACTTC. This sequence encodes CASSRISIGAGTQYF.

This clonotype was detected a few times. This chain connects TRBV6-5 to TRBJ2-7, with D perhaps matching TRBD2 (5 bases). V lost 3 bases, J lost 3 bases, and 15 bases lay in between. The CDR3 runs 15 residues. The germline V gene encodes CDR1 MNHEY and CDR2 SVGAGI. CDR3 region: CASSYRGDGFYEQYF. CDR3 DNA: TGTGCCAGCAGTTATCGGGGAGACGGATTCTACGAGCAGTACTTC.

This clonotype was detected only a few times. The V call is TRBV29-1, the J call TRBJ2-5; a weak D match, TRBD1 (5 bases). There are 13 residues in the CDR3. Trimming left V 4 bases short and J 0 bases short, with 9 bases between. The V gene's germline CDR1 is SQVTM and CDR2 ANQGSEA. The CDR3: CSVVDSNQETQYF. CDR3 DNA sequence: TGCAGCGTTGTCGACAGCAACCAAGAGACCCAGTACTTC.

The chain recombines TRBV2 with TRBJ2-2; a possible D gene is TRBD2 (6 bases). CDR1 and CDR2 from the germline V gene are SNHLY and FYNNEI. V lost 6 bases, J lost 4 bases, and 12 bases lay in between. This CDR3 contains 14 residues. The DNA of the CDR3 is TGTGCCAGCAGAAGGGAGGCGGGCACCGGGGAGCTGTTTTTT. As protein: CASRREAGTGELFF.